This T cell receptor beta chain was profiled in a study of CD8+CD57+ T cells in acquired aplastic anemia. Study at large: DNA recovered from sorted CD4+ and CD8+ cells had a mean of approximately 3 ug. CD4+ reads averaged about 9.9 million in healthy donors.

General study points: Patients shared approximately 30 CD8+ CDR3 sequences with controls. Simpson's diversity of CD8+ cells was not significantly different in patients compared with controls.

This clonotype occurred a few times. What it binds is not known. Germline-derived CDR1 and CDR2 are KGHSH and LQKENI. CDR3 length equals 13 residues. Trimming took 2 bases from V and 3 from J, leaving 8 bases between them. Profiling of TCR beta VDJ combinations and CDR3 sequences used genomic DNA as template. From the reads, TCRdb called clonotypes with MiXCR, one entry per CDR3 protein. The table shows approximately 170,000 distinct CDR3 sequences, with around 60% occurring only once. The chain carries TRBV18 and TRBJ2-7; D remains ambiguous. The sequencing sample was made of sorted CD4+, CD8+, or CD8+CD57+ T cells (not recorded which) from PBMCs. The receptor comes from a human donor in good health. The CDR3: CASSPDSHYEQYF. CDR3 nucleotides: TGTGCCAGCTCACCAGACTCGCACTACGAGCAGTACTTC.